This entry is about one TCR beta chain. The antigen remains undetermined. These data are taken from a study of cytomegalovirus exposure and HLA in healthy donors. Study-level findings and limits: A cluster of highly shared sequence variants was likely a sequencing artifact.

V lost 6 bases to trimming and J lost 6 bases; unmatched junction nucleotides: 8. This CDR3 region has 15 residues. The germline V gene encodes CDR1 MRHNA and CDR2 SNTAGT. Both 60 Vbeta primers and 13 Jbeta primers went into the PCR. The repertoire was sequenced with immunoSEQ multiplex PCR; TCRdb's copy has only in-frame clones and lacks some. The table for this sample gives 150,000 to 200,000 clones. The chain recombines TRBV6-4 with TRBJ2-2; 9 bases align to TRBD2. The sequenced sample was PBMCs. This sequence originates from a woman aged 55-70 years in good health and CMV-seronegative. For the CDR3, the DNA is TGTGCCAGCAGGAGCGGGGGGACCCAGTCCGGGGAGCTGTTTTTT. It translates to CASRSGGTQSGELFF.